This T cell receptor (beta chain) is drawn from a study of T cells in Graves' hyperthyroidism and ophthalmopathy. Researchers amplified the TCR beta CDR3 regions from RNA transcripts. HTBI primers were employed in a first-round RT-PCR of the TCR CDR3. TCRdb independently ran MiXCR on the multiplex PCR reads; one entry per CDR3 protein. In the table there are roughly 500,000 distinct CDR3 sequences, about 46% of which are singletons. Losses at the gene ends were 5 bases for V and 0 bases for J; bases not matched to a gene: 6. This CDR3 spans 16 amino acids. Germline loops: CDR1 SEHNR, CDR2 FQNEAQ (reference sequence).

This clonotype was sampled from an adult woman with Graves' disease, either hyperthyroidism or ophthalmopathy (not recorded which). Material: peripheral blood or thyroid tissue (not recorded which). The J gene is TRBJ2-2, the V gene TRBV7-9; TRBD1 agrees at 7 bases. The CDR3 DNA follows: TGTGCCAGCAGCATACTAGGGACAGCGAACACCGGGGAGCTGTTTTTT. Protein: CASSILGTANTGELFF. Filled out from reference TRBV7-9 and TRBJ2-2, the complete variable domain reads DTGVSQNPRHKITKRGQNVTFRCDPISEHNRLYWYRQTLGQGPEFLTYFQNEAQLEKSRLLSDRFSAERPKGSFSTLEIQRTEQGDSAMYLCASSILGTANTGELFFGEGSRLTVL.